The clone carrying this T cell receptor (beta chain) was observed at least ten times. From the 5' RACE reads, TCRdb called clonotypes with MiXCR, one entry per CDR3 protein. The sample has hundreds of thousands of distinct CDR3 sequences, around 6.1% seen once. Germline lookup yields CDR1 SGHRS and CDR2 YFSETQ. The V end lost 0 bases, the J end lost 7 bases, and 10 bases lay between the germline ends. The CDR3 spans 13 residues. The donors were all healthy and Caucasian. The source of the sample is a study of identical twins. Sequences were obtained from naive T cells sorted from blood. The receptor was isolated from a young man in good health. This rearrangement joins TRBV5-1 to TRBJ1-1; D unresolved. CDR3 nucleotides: TGCGCCAGCAGCTTGGCGACGGCGGGTGAAGCTTTCTTT. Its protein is CASSLATAGEAFF.